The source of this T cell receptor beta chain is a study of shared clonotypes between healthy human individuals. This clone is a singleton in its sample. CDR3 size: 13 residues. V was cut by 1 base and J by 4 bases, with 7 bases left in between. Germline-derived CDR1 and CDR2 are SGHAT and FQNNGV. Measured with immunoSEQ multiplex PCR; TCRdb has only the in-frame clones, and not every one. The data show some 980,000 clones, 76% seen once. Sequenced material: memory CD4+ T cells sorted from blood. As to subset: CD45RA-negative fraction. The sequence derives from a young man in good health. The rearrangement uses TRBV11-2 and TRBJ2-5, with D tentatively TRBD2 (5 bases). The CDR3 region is CASSLGLAETQYF. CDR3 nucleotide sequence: TGTGCCAGCAGCTTAGGGCTAGCAGAGACCCAGTACTTC.